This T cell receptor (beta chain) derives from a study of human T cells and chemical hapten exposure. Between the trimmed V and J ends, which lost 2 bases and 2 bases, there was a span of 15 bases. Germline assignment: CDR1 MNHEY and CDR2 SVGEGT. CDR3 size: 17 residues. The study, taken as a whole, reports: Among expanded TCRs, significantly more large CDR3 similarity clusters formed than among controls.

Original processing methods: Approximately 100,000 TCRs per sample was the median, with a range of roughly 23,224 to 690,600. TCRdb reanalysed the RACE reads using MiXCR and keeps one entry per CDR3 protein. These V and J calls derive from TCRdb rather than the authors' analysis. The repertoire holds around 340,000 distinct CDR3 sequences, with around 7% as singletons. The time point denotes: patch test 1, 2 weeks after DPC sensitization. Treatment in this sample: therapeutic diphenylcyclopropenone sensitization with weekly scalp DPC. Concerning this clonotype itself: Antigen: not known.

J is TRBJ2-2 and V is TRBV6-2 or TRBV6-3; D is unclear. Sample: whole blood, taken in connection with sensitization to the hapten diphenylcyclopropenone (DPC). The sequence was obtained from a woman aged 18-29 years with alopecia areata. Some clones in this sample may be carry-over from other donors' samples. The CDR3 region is CASSYDRPRLNTGELFF. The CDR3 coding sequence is TGTGCCAGCAGTTACGATAGGCCGAGGTTAAACACCGGGGAGCTGTTTTTT.